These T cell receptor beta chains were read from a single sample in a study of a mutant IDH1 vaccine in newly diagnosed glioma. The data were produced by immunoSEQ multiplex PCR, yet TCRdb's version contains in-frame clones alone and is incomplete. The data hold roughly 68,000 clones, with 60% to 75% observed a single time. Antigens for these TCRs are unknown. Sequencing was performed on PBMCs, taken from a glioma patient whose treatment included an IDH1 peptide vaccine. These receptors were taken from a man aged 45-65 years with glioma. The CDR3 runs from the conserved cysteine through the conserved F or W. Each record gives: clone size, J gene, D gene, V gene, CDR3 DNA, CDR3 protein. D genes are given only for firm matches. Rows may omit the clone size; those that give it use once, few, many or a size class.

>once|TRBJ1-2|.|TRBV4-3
TGCGCCAGCAGCCAAGAAAATACAGCGGCGGGCTATGGCTACACCTTC
CASSQENTAAGYGYTF
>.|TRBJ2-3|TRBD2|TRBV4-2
TGTGCCAGCAGCCAAGATTTAGCGGGGGGGCCGAATACGCAGTATTTT
CASSQDLAGGPNTQYF
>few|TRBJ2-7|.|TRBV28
TGTGCCAGCAGTTTAGCACTCTACGAGCAGTACTTC
CASSLALYEQYF
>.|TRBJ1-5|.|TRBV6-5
TGTGCCAGCAGTTCCCCCAATCAGCCCCAGCATTTT
CASSSPNQPQHF
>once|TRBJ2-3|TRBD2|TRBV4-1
TGCGCCAGCAGCCAAGAAGGAGCGGGGGGCACAGATACGCAGTATTTT
CASSQEGAGGTDTQYF
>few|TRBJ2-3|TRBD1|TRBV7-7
TGTGCTAGCAGCTTAGGGACGCAGGGGGCTGGAGATACGCAGTATTTT
CASSLGTQGAGDTQYF
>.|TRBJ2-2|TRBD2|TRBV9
TGTGCCAGCAGCGCCGGGGGGGCCAGCACCGGGGAGCTGTTTTTT
CASSAGGASTGELFF
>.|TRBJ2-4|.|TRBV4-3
TGCGCCAGCAGCCCTTCTATAGCCAAAAACATTCAGTACTTC
CASSPSIAKNIQYF
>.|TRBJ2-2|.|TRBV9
TGTGCCAGCAGCGTGACTAGTGCCCCTAACACCGGGGAGCTGTTTTTT
CASSVTSAPNTGELFF
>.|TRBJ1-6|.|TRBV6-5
TGTGCCAGCAGGCCCCAGGGTCCGCGCTCACCCCTCCACTTT
CASRPQGPRSPLHF
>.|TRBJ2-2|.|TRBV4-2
TGTGCCAGCAGCGTCCCAGGAACCGGGGAGCTGTTTTTT
CASSVPGTGELFF
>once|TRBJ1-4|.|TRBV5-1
TGCGCCAGCAGCTTTGACGGGGGCACCGATGAAAAACTGTTTTTT
CASSFDGGTDEKLFF
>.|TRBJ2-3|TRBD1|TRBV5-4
TGTGCCAGCAGCATGGACAGGACGGCGCAGTATTTT
CASSMDRTAQYF
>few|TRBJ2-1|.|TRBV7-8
TGTGCCAGCAGCCCTTTCAGGGCTGTAAACAATGAGCAGTTCTTC
CASSPFRAVNNEQFF
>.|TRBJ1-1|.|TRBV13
TGTGCCAGCAGCCTCCTGAACACTGAAGCTTTCTTT
CASSLLNTEAFF
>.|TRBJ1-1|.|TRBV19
TGTGCCAGTACCTCAATAGGGGGGACGACTGAAGCTTTCTTT
CASTSIGGTTEAFF
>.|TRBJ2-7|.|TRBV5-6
TGTGCCAGCAGCGCCCGGGACTACGAGCAGTACTTC
CASSARDYEQYF
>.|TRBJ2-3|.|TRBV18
TGTGCCAGCTCACCCCCGCGATCGGGCTACACAGATACGCAGTATTTT
CASSPPRSGYTDTQYF
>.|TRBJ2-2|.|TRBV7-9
TGTGCCAGCAGCACCACAGTTATTGGGACCGGGGAGCTGTTTTTT
CASSTTVIGTGELFF
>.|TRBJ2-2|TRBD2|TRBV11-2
TGTGCCAGCAGCTTAGGCGGAGCGGGGACCGGGGAGCTGTTTTTT
CASSLGGAGTGELFF
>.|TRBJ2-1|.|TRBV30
TGTGCCTGGAACCAAGTGGGCTACAATGAGCAGTTCTTC
CAWNQVGYNEQFF
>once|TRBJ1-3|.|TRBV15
TGTGCCACCAGCAGAGGAGGGGAGAGAGGAAACACCATATATTTT
CATSRGGERGNTIYF
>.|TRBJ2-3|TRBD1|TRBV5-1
TGCGCCAGCAGCTATCGGACAGGGAGAGCAGATACGCAGTATTTT
CASSYRTGRADTQYF
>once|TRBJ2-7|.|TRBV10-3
TGTGCCATCAGTAGACAGTACGAGCAGTACTTC
CAISRQYEQYF
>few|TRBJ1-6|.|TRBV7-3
TGTGCCAGCAGCTTAAATGGCAGGGGCTCTTCACCCCTCCACTTT
CASSLNGRGSSPLHF
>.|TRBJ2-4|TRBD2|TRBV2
TGTGCCAGTGAAAATGCGTTGGGGGGGAACATTCAGTACTTC
CASENALGGNIQYF
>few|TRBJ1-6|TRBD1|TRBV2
TGTGCCAGCAGACAGGGGATGCTTGGGAATTCACCCCTCCACTTT
CASRQGMLGNSPLHF
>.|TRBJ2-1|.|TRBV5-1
TGCGCCAGCCACTCATCCGGCGATGAGCAGTTCTTC
CASHSSGDEQFF
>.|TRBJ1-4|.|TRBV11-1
TGTGCCAGCAGCCCTGACAGAGGAGGCGAAAAACTGTTTTTT
CASSPDRGGEKLFF
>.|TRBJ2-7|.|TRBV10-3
TGTGCCATCACCGAAGGTCCTGGGATGGGGTACGAGCAGTACTTC
CAITEGPGMGYEQYF
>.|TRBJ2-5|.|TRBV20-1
TGCAGTGCTAGTGTGCAAGAGACCCAGTACTTC
CSASVQETQYF
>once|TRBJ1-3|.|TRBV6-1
TGTGCCAGCATGAGAGCCTTCAGCCCTGGAAACACCATATATTTT
CASMRAFSPGNTIYF